Listed below are T cell receptor beta chains from one sample, sequenced in a study of graft-versus-host responses after intestinal transplantation. Profiled with immunoSEQ multiplex PCR; TCRdb holds only in-frame clones, not every one. The sample contains roughly 30,000 clones, 70% to 85% of which appear only once. Their antigens are not known. The specimen comprised unstimulated CD8+ T cells sorted from spleen or lymph node cells, sampled before intestinal transplant. The receptors were gathered from a human donor who received an intestinal transplant. Both conserved end residues are part of each CDR3. The D gene is left open where the match is weak. Clone sizes are given selectively: once, few, many, or a class where the clone is expanded.

clone_size	d_call	v_call	j_call	cdr3_aa	cdr3_nt
NA	NA	TRBV7-9	TRBJ2-7	CASSPGAGEQYF	TGTGCCAGCAGCCCAGGGGCAGGGGAGCAGTACTTC
few	TRBD1	TRBV6-5	TRBJ2-3	CASSYGTGADTQYF	TGTGCCAGCAGTTACGGAACAGGGGCAGATACGCAGTATTTT
NA	NA	TRBV2	TRBJ1-1	CASTPRQFEAFF	TGTGCCAGCACTCCGCGGCAGTTTGAAGCTTTCTTT
NA	NA	TRBV5-1	TRBJ2-3	CASSLYRYQYF	TGCGCCAGCAGCTTGTACAGGTACCAGTATTTT
NA	TRBD2	TRBV7-2	TRBJ2-1	CASSPTLAAQQFF	TGTGCCAGCAGCCCAACCCTAGCGGCCCAGCAGTTCTTC
once	NA	TRBV28	TRBJ1-6	CASSLLQTKSPLHF	TGTGCCAGCAGTTTGCTACAGACAAAGTCACCCCTCCACTTT
few	TRBD2	TRBV2	TRBJ2-7	CASGGTSGSSEQYF	TGTGCCAGCGGCGGTACTAGCGGGAGCAGCGAGCAGTACTTC
NA	TRBD2	TRBV6-4	TRBJ2-3	CASSDPRISSGGTDTQYF	TGTGCCAGCAGTGACCCGCGGATATCTAGCGGGGGGACAGATACGCAGTATTTT
NA	TRBD2	TRBV9	TRBJ2-1	CASSVIPGLAPEQFF	TGTGCCAGCAGCGTAATCCCCGGACTAGCGCCTGAGCAGTTCTTC
NA	NA	TRBV4-1	TRBJ1-2	CASSPRDMTNGYGYTF	TGCGCCAGCAGCCCCAGGGACATGACCAACGGCTATGGCTACACCTTC
NA	TRBD2	TRBV7-9	TRBJ2-2	CASSLGRGGPTGELFF	TGTGCCAGCAGCTTGGGGCGGGGGGGCCCCACCGGGGAGCTGTTTTTT
NA	NA	TRBV27	TRBJ2-7	CASSLQGIYEQYF	TGTGCCAGCAGTTTGCAGGGTATCTACGAGCAGTACTTC
NA	NA	TRBV19	TRBJ1-5	CASMDRVYNQPQHF	TGTGCCAGTATGGACAGAGTCTACAATCAGCCCCAGCATTTT
NA	TRBD2	TRBV7-9	TRBJ2-7	CASSETAGVQSYEQYF	TGTGCCAGCAGCGAGACGGCGGGGGTGCAATCCTACGAGCAGTACTTC
NA	NA	TRBV27	TRBJ1-4	CASSEGGVEKLFF	TGTGCCAGCTCCGAGGGCGGGGTGGAAAAACTGTTTTTT
NA	NA	TRBV13	TRBJ1-1	CASSTIMGGIEAFF	TGTGCCAGCAGCACGATTATGGGAGGCATTGAAGCTTTCTTT
NA	TRBD2	TRBV28	TRBJ2-7	CASSPGGSYEQYF	TGTGCCAGCAGCCCCGGGGGGTCCTACGAGCAGTACTTC
NA	NA	TRBV4-1	TRBJ1-2	CASSTIGGYGYTF	TGCGCCAGCAGCACAATTGGGGGGTATGGCTACACCTTC
NA	NA	TRBV19	TRBJ1-5	CASSIEEGAWQPQHF	TGTGCCAGTAGTATAGAGGAGGGAGCCTGGCAGCCCCAGCATTTT
NA	TRBD2	TRBV7-9	TRBJ2-1	CASSLAGGAGNEQFF	TGTGCCAGCAGCTTAGCCGGGGGGGCCGGGAATGAGCAGTTCTTC
NA	TRBD2	TRBV19	TRBJ2-1	CASSIGLAGGPLLYNEQFF	TGTGCCAGTAGTATTGGGCTAGCGGGAGGGCCTTTATTATACAATGAGCAGTTCTTC
few	TRBD1	TRBV15	TRBJ2-2	CATSRGDRDTGELFF	TGTGCCACCAGCAGAGGGGACAGGGACACCGGGGAGCTGTTTTTT
NA	TRBD2	TRBV9	TRBJ2-1	CASSARLAGPLGEQFF	TGTGCCAGCAGCGCGCGACTAGCGGGGCCCTTGGGGGAGCAGTTCTTC
NA	NA	TRBV9	TRBJ2-4	CASSVVETVKDIQYF	TGTGCCAGCAGCGTAGTTGAGACAGTTAAGGACATTCAGTACTTC
NA	NA	TRBV4-1	TRBJ1-4	CASSQEGPNEKLFF	TGCGCCAGCAGCCAGGAGGGCCCTAATGAAAAACTGTTTTTT
NA	TRBD2	TRBV7-9	TRBJ2-5	CASSYDPGLAGAKTQYF	TGTGCCAGCAGCTATGACCCGGGACTAGCGGGGGCCAAGACCCAGTACTTC
NA	NA	TRBV7-8	TRBJ2-1	CASSPRGSYNEQFF	TGTGCCAGCAGCCCTCGGGGGTCCTACAATGAGCAGTTCTTC
few	TRBD1	TRBV2	TRBJ2-7	CAGRRQGQYEQYF	TGTGCCGGACGCCGACAGGGACAGTACGAGCAGTACTTC
NA	TRBD1	TRBV6-5	TRBJ2-2	CASESGGGTGELFF	TGTGCCAGCGAGTCAGGGGGTGGCACCGGGGAGCTGTTTTTT
NA	TRBD1	TRBV28	TRBJ1-5	CATGRDREQPQHF	TGTGCCACCGGTCGGGACAGGGAGCAGCCCCAGCATTTT
NA	NA	TRBV27	TRBJ2-7	CASSLNSAYEQYF	TGTGCCAGCAGTTTAAACAGTGCCTACGAGCAGTACTTC
few	NA	TRBV4-2	TRBJ1-4	CASSQAGVLANEKLFF	TGTGCCAGCAGCCAAGCAGGGGTTTTGGCTAATGAAAAACTGTTTTTT
NA	NA	TRBV7-3	TRBJ2-3	CASRPGQTDTQYF	TGTGCCAGCAGACCCGGACAGACAGATACGCAGTATTTT
NA	TRBD2	TRBV19	TRBJ2-1	CASSIGLAGNEQFF	TGTGCCAGTAGTATTGGACTAGCGGGGAATGAGCAGTTCTTC
NA	NA	TRBV7-9	TRBJ1-2	CASSLVLGANYGYTF	TGTGCCAGCAGCCTGGTCCTAGGGGCTAACTATGGCTACACCTTC
NA	NA	TRBV4-1	TRBJ1-5	CASSQGSGRRGNQPQHF	TGCGCCAGCAGCCAAGGTTCCGGACGGAGGGGCAATCAGCCCCAGCATTTT
NA	NA	TRBV27	TRBJ2-6	CASSLGRANVLTF	TGTGCCAGCAGTTTGGGGCGGGCCAACGTCCTGACTTTC
NA	NA	TRBV19	TRBJ2-4	CASSTSERNALAKNIQYF	TGTGCCAGTAGTACCTCCGAAAGAAACGCACTAGCCAAAAACATTCAGTACTTC
once	NA	TRBV4-1	TRBJ2-7	CASSRPGGAGSYEQYF	TGCGCCAGCAGCCGACCCGGCGGAGCTGGTTCCTACGAGCAGTACTTC
once	NA	TRBV7-9	TRBJ2-7	CASSSRNEQYF	TGTGCCAGCAGCTCGAGGAACGAGCAGTACTTC
NA	NA	TRBV28	TRBJ2-7	CASSSTVTHRALTPYEQYF	TGTGCCAGCAGTTCCACGGTCACTCACAGGGCCCTAACACCCTACGAGCAGTACTTC
NA	NA	TRBV27	TRBJ2-1	CASSSGDFRYSYNEQFF	TGTGCCAGCAGTTCCGGGGACTTCCGTTACTCCTACAATGAGCAGTTCTTC
NA	TRBD2	TRBV4-1	TRBJ2-5	CASSQDSGALQETQYF	TGCGCCAGCAGCCAAGACAGCGGGGCCCTCCAAGAGACCCAGTACTTC
NA	NA	TRBV4-1	TRBJ1-6	CASSQDSRDKDSPLHF	TGCGCCAGCAGCCAAGACTCCAGGGACAAGGATTCACCCCTCCACTTT
NA	NA	TRBV19	TRBJ1-1	CASGQGYTEAFF	TGTGCCAGCGGGCAGGGTTACACTGAAGCTTTCTTT
NA	TRBD1	TRBV27	TRBJ1-1	CASSYRGPGTEAFF	TGTGCCAGCAGTTACAGGGGGCCTGGCACTGAAGCTTTCTTT
few	NA	TRBV4-1	TRBJ1-5	CASSQDRGNQPQHF	TGCGCCAGCAGCCAAGATAGGGGGAATCAGCCCCAGCATTTT
NA	TRBD1	TRBV7-9	TRBJ1-2	CASSPSWDRVYGYTF	TGTGCCAGCAGCCCAAGCTGGGACAGGGTCTATGGCTACACCTTC
NA	NA	TRBV6-1	TRBJ1-1	CASSEGGGGHTEAFF	TGTGCCAGCAGTGAGGGGGGGGGCGGTCACACTGAAGCTTTCTTT
NA	TRBD2	TRBV7-6	TRBJ2-1	CASSLGGGSYNEQFF	TGTGCCAGCAGCTTGGGCGGGGGATCCTACAATGAGCAGTTCTTC
NA	NA	TRBV16	TRBJ1-6	CASSQRGVVLSSYNSPLHF	TGTGCCAGCAGCCAACGCGGCGTGGTCCTGAGCTCCTATAATTCACCCCTCCACTTT
NA	NA	TRBV10-3	TRBJ1-3	CAISSGNTIYF	TGTGCCATCAGTTCAGGAAACACCATATATTTT
NA	TRBD2	TRBV13	TRBJ2-5	CASLEASGRARETQYF	TGTGCCAGCTTAGAGGCTAGCGGGAGGGCCCGAGAGACCCAGTACTTC
NA	TRBD2	TRBV7-3	TRBJ2-1	CASSSPGGLAGEDEQFF	TGTGCCAGCAGCTCACCGGGAGGACTAGCGGGAGAGGATGAGCAGTTCTTC
few	TRBD1	TRBV6-6	TRBJ2-7	CASSTGTGNEQYF	TGTGCCAGCAGCACCGGGACAGGGAACGAGCAGTACTTC